This record concerns one T cell receptor (beta chain) sequence. Use of 60 Vbeta and 13 Jbeta primers characterized the PCR. Assay used: immunoSEQ multiplex PCR; TCRdb lists only in-frame clones, some missing. Found here are approximately 61,000 clones, around 61% of them singletons; the top ten hold approximately 2.9%. CDR1 is SGHRS, CDR2 YFSETQ, per germline. V shed 4 bases and J shed 2 bases, with 16 bases lying between them. The CDR3 is made up of 15 amino acids. The sample belongs to a study of cytomegalovirus exposure and HLA in healthy donors. For the study at large: About 80 million unique TCRs from HLA-typed donors made up an early data release.

This sequence originates from a woman aged 45-59 years in good health and CMV-seronegative. V and J are TRBV5-1 and TRBJ2-7; D possibly corresponds to TRBD2 (6 bases). Sequencing was carried out using PBMCs. This chain's CDR3 is CASSIRGTLTYEQYF. CDR3 in DNA: TGCGCCAGCAGCATACGCGGGACCCTAACCTACGAGCAGTACTTC. The full variable domain, rest sourced from reference TRBV5-1 and TRBJ2-7, is KAGVTQTPRYLIKTRGQQVTLSCSPISGHRSVSWYQQTPGQGLQFLFEYFSETQRNKGNFPGRFSGRQFSNSRSEMNVSTLELGDSALYLCASSIRGTLTYEQYFGPGTRLTVT.